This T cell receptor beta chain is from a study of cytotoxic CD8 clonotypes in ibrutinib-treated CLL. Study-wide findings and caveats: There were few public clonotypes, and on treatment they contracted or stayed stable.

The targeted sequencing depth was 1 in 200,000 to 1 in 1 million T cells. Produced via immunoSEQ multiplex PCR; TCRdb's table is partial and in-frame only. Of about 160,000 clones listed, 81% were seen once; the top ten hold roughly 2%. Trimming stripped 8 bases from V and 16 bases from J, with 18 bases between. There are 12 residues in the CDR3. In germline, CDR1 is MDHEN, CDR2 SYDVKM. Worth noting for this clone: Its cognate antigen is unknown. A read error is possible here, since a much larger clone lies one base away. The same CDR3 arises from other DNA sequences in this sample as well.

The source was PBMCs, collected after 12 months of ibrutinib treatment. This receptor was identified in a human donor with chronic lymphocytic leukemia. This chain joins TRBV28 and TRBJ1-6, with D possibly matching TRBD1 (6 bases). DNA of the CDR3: TGTGCCAGCGTTCCCCCCCGGGGACATCTCCACTTT. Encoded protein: CASVPPRGHLHF.